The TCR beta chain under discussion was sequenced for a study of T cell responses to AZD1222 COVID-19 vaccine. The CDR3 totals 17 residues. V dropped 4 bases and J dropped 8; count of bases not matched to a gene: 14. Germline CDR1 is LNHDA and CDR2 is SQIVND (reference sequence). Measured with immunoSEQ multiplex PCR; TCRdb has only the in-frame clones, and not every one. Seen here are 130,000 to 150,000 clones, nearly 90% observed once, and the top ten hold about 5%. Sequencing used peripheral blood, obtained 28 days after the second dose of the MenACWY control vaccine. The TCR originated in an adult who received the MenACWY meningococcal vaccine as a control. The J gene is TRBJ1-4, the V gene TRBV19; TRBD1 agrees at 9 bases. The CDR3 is CASSKGQGWSWREKLFF. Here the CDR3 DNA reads TGTGCCAGTAGTAAGGGACAGGGTTGGAGCTGGAGAGAAAAACTGTTTTTT.